This TCR beta chain is from a study of shared clonotypes between healthy human individuals. The V and J ends lost 6 bases and 2 bases respectively, with 14 bases between them. The germline V gene has CDR1 MNHEY and CDR2 SVGAGI. The CDR3 covers 15 residues. Naivety among CD8 cells was defined by CD45RO negativity and positive CCR7 selection, thereby excluding terminally differentiated effector memory CD45RA+ cells. The method was immunoSEQ multiplex PCR; TCRdb's version includes in-frame clones alone and lacks a portion of them. The repertoire holds hundreds of thousands of clones, with 96% as singletons.

J is TRBJ2-1 and V is TRBV6-5; D tentatively fits TRBD1 or TRBD2 (5 bases each). Sequencing used naive CD8+ T cells sorted from blood. This TCR was recovered from a woman in her 30s in good health. This CDR3 is CASRPGTAPYNEQFF. Here the CDR3 DNA reads TGTGCCAGCAGACCGGGGACGGCACCCTACAATGAGCAGTTCTTC.